A selection of T cell receptor beta chains follows, all from one sample in a study of CD8 T cells in Susac syndrome. One entry per CDR3 protein results from TCRdb running MiXCR on the immunoSEQ multiplex PCR reads. The sample records a few hundred thousand distinct CDR3 sequences, around 90% being singletons. The material sequenced was CD4+ T cells from PBMCs. The receptors were gathered from a human donor with multiple sclerosis. The CDR3 runs from the conserved cysteine through the conserved F or W. The D gene is left open where the match is weak. The size entry is marked missing in some rows and otherwise reads once, few, many or a size class.

D	V	size	J	DNA	CDR3
.	TRBV2	.	TRBJ1-2	TGTGCCAGCAGTGTTAAGTATGGCTACACCTTC	CASSVKYGYTF
TRBD2	TRBV5-4	.	TRBJ2-5	TGTGCCAGCAGCCCCGCTAGCGGGGGGAAAGAGACCCAGTACTTC	CASSPASGGKETQYF
TRBD2	TRBV7-9	.	TRBJ2-1	TGTGCCAGCAGCTTCGGGACTAGCGGGAGGGGGTTAGTCTACAATGAGCAGTTCTTC	CASSFGTSGRGLVYNEQFF
TRBD1	TRBV10-3	.	TRBJ2-5	TGTGCCACGACGAGACAGGGGGGCGGCGAGACCCAGTACTTC	CATTRQGGGETQYF
.	TRBV7-3	.	TRBJ1-2	TGTGCCAGCAGCCCTGGACCCCGGTCGGGTGGCTACACCTTC	CASSPGPRSGGYTF
.	TRBV19	.	TRBJ1-5	TGTGCCAGTAGTTTCTACAGACAGCCCCAGCATTTT	CASSFYRQPQHF
.	TRBV20-1	.	TRBJ2-1	TGCAGTGCTAGAGTTTGGGGGGCCCAGTTCTTC	CSARVWGAQFF
.	TRBV7-3	.	TRBJ1-6	TGTGCCAGCAGCTACCCAAATTCACCCCTCCACTTT	CASSYPNSPLHF
.	TRBV27	once	TRBJ2-2	TGTGCCAGCAGTCACCGTGTAGGGGCGAACACCGGGGAGCTGTTTTTT	CASSHRVGANTGELFF
TRBD1	TRBV11-2	.	TRBJ1-2	TGTGCCAGCAGCTTAGTCCTAGGACAGGGGCAAGGCTACACCTTC	CASSLVLGQGQGYTF
.	TRBV20-1	.	TRBJ1-1	TGCAGTGCTCCGCTTCGCACTGAAGCTTTCTTT	CSAPLRTEAFF
TRBD2	TRBV5-6	.	TRBJ2-1	TGTGCCAGCAGCTTGAGGACTAGCGGGGGGTACAATGAGCAGTTCTTC	CASSLRTSGGYNEQFF
.	TRBV4-2	.	TRBJ1-3	TGTGCCAGCAGCCAAGATCCCGGCACCTCTGGAAACACCATATATTTT	CASSQDPGTSGNTIYF
TRBD1	TRBV15	.	TRBJ1-1	TGTGCCACCAGGGACAGGCCCAAGGACGTGAAGACTGAAGCTTTCTTT	CATRDRPKDVKTEAFF
.	TRBV5-1	.	TRBJ2-7	TGCGCCAGCAGCTTGGAGGGGCGACTCTACGAGCAGTACTTC	CASSLEGRLYEQYF
.	TRBV7-2	.	TRBJ2-7	TGTGCCAGCGGACCCCCATTGAGCTCCTACGAGCAGTACTTC	CASGPPLSSYEQYF
.	TRBV12-3/TRBV12-4	.	TRBJ1-3	TGTGCCACCCAAACAAGAGGGCGAAGTGGAAACACCATATATTTT	CATQTRGRSGNTIYF
.	TRBV30	.	TRBJ1-1	TGTGCCTGGAACAAAATGGGAGCGAACACTGAAGCTTTCTTT	CAWNKMGANTEAFF
TRBD1	TRBV19	.	TRBJ2-2	TGTGCCAGTGGGGGACAGGCGAACACCGGGGAGCTGTTTTTT	CASGGQANTGELFF
.	TRBV6-1	.	TRBJ2-7	TGTGCCAGCAGGACAGGCTCCTACGAGCAGTACTTC	CASRTGSYEQYF
.	TRBV20-1	.	TRBJ2-1	TGCAGTGCTAGAGATGCCAGCCAGCAGTTCTTC	CSARDASQQFF
.	TRBV19	.	TRBJ1-5	TGTGCCAGTAGTGCTCCTCGTAGGGGCACTCAGCCCCAGCATTTT	CASSAPRRGTQPQHF
TRBD2	TRBV7-2	once	TRBJ2-7	TGTGCCAGCAGCCAGGTTAGCGGGGGCTACGAGCAGTACTTC	CASSQVSGGYEQYF
TRBD2	TRBV25-1	.	TRBJ2-3	TGTGCCAGCAGTGCCCTAGCGGGAGGTACAGATACGCAGTATTTT	CASSALAGGTDTQYF
TRBD1	TRBV7-2	.	TRBJ2-7	TGTGCCAGCAGCCAAGGACAGGGAAGGTACGAGCAGTACTTC	CASSQGQGRYEQYF
TRBD2	TRBV12-3/TRBV12-4	.	TRBJ2-1	TGTGCCAGCAGTTTAGCGGGCGGGGGGCACAATGAGCAGTTCTTC	CASSLAGGGHNEQFF
TRBD1	TRBV20-1	.	TRBJ1-6	TGCAGTGCTAGAGATTCGGGACAGGGAAATTCACCCCTCCACTTT	CSARDSGQGNSPLHF
.	TRBV7-2	.	TRBJ2-7	TGTGCCAGCAGCTTAGCCAGGGAGGCTTACGAGCAGTACTTC	CASSLAREAYEQYF
.	TRBV12-3/TRBV12-4	.	TRBJ2-7	TGTGCCAGCAGTTTTGTTGGGCGGACCTACGAGCAGTACTTC	CASSFVGRTYEQYF
.	TRBV4-2	.	TRBJ1-1	TGTGCCAGCAGCCAGGAAAGCGGATCGTTTTTGGCTTTCTTT	CASSQESGSFLAFF
.	TRBV19	.	TRBJ2-1	TGTGCCAGTAGTATAGAGGTGGAGGACTTACAGTTCTTC	CASSIEVEDLQFF
.	TRBV2	.	TRBJ2-7	TGTGCCAGCGTCCGGGACCGTGACTACGAGCAGTACTTC	CASVRDRDYEQYF
.	TRBV29-1	.	TRBJ1-4	TGCAGCGTTGAACGCGGAGCTCAGGGGAAACTGTTTTTT	CSVERGAQGKLFF